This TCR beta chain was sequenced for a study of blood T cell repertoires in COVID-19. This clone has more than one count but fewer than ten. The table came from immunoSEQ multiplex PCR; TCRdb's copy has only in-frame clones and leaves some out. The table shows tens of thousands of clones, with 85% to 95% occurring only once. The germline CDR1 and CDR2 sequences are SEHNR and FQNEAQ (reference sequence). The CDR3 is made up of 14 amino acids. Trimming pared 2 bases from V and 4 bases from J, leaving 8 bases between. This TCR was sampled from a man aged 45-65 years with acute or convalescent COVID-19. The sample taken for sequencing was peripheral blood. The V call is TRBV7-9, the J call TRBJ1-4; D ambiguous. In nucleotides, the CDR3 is TGTGCCAGCAGCTTACTAGCCTTTAATGAAAAACTGTTTTTT. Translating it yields CASSLLAFNEKLFF.